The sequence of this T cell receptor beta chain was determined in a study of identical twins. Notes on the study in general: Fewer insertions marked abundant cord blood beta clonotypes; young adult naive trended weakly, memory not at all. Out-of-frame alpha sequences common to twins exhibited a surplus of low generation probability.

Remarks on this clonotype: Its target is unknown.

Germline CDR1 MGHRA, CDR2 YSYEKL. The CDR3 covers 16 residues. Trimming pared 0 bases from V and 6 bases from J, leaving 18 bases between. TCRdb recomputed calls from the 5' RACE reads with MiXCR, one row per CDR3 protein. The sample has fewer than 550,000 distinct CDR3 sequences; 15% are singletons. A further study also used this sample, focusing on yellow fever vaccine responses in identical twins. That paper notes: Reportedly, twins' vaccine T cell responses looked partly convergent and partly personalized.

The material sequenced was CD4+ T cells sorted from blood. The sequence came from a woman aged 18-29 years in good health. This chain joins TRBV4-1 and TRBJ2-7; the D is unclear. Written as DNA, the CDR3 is TGCGCCAGCAGCCAAGATCGAGTGACTCCCACTTCCGAGCAGTACGTC. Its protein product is CASSQDRVTPTSEQYV.